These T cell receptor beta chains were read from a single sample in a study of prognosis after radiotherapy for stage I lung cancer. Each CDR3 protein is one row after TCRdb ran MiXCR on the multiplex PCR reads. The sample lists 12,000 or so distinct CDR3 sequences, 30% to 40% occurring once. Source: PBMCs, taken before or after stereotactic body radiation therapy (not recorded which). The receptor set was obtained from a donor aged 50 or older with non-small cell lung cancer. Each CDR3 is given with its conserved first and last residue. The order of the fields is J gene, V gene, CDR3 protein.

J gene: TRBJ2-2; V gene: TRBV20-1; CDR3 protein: CSALIAGGNTGELFF
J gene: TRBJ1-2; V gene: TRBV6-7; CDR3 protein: CASSYPDRGHNYGYTF
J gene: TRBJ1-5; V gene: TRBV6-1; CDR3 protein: CASSEYYSNQPQHF
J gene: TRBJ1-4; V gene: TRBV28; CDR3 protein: CASRSGQGPNEKLFF
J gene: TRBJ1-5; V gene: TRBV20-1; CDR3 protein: CSARVGTGLDNQPQHF
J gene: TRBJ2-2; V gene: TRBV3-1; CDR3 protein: CASSPELAGRAGELFF
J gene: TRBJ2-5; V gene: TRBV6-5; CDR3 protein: CASSYRHSQETQYF
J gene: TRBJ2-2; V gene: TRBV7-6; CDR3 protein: CASSLAGGTGELFF
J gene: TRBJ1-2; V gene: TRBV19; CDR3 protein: CASSPPQGQGYTF
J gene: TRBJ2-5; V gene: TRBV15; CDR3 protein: CATSRDPSGGETQYF
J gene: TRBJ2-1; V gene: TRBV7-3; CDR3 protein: CASSPTGGAGSSYNEQFF
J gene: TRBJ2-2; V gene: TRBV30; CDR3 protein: CAWSEQGGTGELFF
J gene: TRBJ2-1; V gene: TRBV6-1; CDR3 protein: CASTPWGNNEQFF
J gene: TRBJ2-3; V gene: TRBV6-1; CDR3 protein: CATRQGTQYF
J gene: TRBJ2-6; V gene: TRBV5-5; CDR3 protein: CASSLYGGPSGANVLTF
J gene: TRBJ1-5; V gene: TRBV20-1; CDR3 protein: CSAEGLDNQPQHF
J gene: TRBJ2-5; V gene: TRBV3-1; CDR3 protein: CASSKDQVGIDTQYF
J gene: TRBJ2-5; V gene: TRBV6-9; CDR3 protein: CASSYGTSGGWETQYF
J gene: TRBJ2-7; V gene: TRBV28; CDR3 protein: CASSPLGRGSYEQYF
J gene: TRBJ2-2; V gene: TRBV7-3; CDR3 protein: CASRRSTTGELFF
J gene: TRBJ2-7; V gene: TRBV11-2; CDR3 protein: CASSLQLLSYEQYF
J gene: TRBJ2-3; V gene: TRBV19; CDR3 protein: CASTRTSRSTDTQYF
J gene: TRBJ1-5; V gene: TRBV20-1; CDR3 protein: CSASSPTLYSNQPQHF
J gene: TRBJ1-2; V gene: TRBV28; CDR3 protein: CASSPRPGRTDYYGYTF
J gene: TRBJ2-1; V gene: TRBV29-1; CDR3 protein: CKRCGQGENFSYNEQFF
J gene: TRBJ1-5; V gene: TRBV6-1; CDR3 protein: CASSGDTGQPQHF
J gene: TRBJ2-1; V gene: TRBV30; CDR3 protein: CAWSAPGRVGHNEQFF
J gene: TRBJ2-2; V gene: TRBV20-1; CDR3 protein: CSAREDQRESLFF
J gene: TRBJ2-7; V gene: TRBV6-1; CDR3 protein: CASSRLSRTSGRYEQYF
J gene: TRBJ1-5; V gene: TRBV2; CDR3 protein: CASSDQGASNQPQHF
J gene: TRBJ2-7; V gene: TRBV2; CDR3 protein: CASSEAGFTYEQYF
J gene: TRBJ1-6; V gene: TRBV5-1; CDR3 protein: CASSLRDRDSPLHF